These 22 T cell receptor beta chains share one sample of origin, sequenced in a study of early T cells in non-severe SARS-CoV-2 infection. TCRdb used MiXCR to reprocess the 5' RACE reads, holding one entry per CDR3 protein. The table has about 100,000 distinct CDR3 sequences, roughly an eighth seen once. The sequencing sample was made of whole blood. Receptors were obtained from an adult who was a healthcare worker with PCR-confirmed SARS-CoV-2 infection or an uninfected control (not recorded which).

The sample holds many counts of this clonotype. The CDR3 reads CASSYSKTEAFF. CDR3 bases: TGTGCCAGCAGTTACTCGAAAACTGAAGCTTTCTTT. The chain combines TRBV6-6 with TRBJ1-1; D is undetermined. Trimming cost V 0 bases and J 5 bases, with 4 bases left between them. Germline values: CDR1 MNHNY, CDR2 SVGAGI (reference sequence). CDR3 length: 12 amino acids.

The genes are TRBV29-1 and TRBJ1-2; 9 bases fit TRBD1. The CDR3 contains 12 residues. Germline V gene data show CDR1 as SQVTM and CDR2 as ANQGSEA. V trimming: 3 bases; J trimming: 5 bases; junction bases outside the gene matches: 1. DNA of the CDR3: TGCAGCGTTGAGGGACAGGGTTATGGCTACACCTTC. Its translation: CSVEGQGYGYTF.

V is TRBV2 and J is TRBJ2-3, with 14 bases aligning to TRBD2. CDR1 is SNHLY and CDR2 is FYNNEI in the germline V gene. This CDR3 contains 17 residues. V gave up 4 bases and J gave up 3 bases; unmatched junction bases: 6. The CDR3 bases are TGTGCCAGCAGTGTCCGACTAGCGGGGGGGCCTACAGATACGCAGTATTTT. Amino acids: CASSVRLAGGPTDTQYF.

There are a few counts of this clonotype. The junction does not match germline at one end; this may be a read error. The CDR3: CASRRGRLDTEVFF. The DNA for the CDR3 is TGTGCCAGCAGACGGGGACGGTTAGACACTGAAGTTTTCTTT. The gene calls are TRBV27 and TRBJ1-1; D is possibly TRBD1 (5 bases). The CDR3 is 14 residues long. Germline lookup yields CDR1 MNHEY and CDR2 SMNVEV (reference sequence).

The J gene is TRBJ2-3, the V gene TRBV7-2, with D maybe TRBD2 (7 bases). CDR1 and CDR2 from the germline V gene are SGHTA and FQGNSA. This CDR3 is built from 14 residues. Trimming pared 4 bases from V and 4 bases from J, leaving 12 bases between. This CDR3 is CASSYGGRADTQYF. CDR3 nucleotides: TGTGCCAGCAGCTACGGGGGGCGGGCAGATACGCAGTATTTT.

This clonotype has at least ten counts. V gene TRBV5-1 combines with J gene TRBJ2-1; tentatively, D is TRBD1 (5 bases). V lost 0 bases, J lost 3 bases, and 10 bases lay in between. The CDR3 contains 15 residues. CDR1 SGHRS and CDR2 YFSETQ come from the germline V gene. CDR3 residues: CASSLVRQRYNEQFF. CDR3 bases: TGCGCCAGCAGCTTGGTTAGACAGCGCTACAATGAGCAGTTCTTC.

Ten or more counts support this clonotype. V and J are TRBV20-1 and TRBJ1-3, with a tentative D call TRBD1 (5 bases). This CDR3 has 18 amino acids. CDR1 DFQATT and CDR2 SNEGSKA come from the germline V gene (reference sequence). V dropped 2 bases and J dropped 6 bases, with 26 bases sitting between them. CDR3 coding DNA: TGCAGTGCTAGACCTCCCTGGGAGGGGCGCCCGAGGGAAAACACCATATATTTT. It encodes CSARPPWEGRPRENTIYF.

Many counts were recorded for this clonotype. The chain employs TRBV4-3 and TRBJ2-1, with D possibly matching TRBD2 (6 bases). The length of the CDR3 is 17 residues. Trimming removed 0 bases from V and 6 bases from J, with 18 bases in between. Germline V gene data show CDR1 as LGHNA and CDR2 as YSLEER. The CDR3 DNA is TGCGCCAGCAGCCAAGAGAAAAAAACTAGCATCGGCAATGAGCAGTTCTTC. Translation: CASSQEKKTSIGNEQFF.

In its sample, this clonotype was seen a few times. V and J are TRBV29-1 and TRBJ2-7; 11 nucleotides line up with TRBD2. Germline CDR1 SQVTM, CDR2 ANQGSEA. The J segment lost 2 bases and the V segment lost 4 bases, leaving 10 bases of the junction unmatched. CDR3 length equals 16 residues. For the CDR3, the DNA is TGCAGCGTTGTTGGAACTAGCGGGGGAGCCCCCTACGAGCAGTACTTC. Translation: CSVVGTSGGAPYEQYF.

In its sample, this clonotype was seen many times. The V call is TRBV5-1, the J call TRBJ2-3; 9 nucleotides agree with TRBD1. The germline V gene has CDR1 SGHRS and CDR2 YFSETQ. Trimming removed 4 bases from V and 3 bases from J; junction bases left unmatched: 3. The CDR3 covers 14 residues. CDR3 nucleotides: TGCGCCAGCAGCCCCGGACAGGGGACAGATACGCAGTATTTT. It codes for CASSPGQGTDTQYF.

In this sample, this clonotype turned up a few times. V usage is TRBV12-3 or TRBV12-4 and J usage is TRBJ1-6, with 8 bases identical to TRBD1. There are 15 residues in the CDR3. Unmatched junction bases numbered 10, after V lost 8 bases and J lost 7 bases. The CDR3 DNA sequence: TGTGCCAGCTCCCGGGGGGGGACAGGCAATTCACCCCTCCACTTT. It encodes CASSRGGTGNSPLHF.

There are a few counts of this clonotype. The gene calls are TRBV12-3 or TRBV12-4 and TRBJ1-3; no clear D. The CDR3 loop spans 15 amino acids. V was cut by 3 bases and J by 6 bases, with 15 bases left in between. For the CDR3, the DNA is TGTGCCAGCAGTTTTCGGCAGGATTCCTTAAACACCATATATTTT. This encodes CASSFRQDSLNTIYF.

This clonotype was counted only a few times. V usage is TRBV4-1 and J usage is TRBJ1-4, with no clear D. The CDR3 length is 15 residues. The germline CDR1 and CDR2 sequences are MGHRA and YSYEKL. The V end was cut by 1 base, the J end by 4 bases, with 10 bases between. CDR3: CASSQGEGDNEKLFF. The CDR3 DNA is TGCGCCAGCAGCCAAGGGGAGGGTGATAATGAAAAACTGTTTTTT.

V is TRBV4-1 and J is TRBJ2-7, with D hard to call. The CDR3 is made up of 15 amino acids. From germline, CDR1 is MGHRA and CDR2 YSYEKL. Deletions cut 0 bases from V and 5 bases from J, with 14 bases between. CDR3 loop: CASSQESLKAHEQYF. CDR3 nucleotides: TGCGCCAGCAGCCAAGAAAGTCTCAAGGCCCACGAGCAGTACTTC.

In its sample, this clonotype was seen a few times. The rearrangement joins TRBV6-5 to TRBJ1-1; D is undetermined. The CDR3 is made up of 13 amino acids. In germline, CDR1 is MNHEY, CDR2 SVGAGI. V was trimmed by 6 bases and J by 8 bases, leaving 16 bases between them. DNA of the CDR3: TGTGCCAGCAGGAAGTTGACGAGCGAAGAAGCTTTCTTT. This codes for CASRKLTSEEAFF.

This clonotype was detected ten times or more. CDR3 nucleotide sequence: TGTGCCAGCAGCCGAGGGGGGACAGTAAAGGGGAACTATGGCTACACCTTC. This encodes CASSRGGTVKGNYGYTF. J is TRBJ1-2 and V is TRBV7-9, with 7 bases that match TRBD1. Germline V CDR1 and CDR2: SEHNR, FQNEAQ (reference sequence). Trimming took 5 bases from V and 2 from J; bases not matched to a gene: 14. This CDR3 contains 17 residues.

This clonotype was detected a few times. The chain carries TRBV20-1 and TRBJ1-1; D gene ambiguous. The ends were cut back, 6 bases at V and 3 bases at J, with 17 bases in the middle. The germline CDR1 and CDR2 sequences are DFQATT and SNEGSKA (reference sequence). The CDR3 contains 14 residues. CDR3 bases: TGCAGTGCCCTAGCCCCTTTCCCCGACACTGAAGCTTTCTTT. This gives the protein CSALAPFPDTEAFF.

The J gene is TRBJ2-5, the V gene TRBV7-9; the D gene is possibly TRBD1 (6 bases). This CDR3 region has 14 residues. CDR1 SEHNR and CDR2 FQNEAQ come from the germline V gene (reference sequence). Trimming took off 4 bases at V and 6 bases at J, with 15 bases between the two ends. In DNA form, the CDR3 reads TGTGCCAGCAGCTCGGACAGTAGAGGGCAGACCCAGTACTTC. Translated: CASSSDSRGQTQYF.

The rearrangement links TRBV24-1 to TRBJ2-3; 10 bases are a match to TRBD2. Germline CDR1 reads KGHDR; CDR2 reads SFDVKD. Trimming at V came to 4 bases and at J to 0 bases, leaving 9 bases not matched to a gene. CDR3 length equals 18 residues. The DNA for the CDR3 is TGTGCCACCAGTGAAGCCAGGACTAGCGGATATAGCACAGATACGCAGTATTTT. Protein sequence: CATSEARTSGYSTDTQYF.

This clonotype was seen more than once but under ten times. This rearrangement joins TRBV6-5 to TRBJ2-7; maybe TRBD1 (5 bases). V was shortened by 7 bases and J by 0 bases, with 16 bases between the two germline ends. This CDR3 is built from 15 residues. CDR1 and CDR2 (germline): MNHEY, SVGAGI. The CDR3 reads CASKSRQRSSYEQYF. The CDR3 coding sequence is TGTGCCAGCAAAAGCCGACAGAGGAGCTCCTACGAGCAGTACTTC.

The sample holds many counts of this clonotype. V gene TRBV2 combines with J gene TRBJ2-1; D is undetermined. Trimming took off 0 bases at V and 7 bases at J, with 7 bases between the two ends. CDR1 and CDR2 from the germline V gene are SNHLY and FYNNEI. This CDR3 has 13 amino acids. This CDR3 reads CASSEAPINEQFF. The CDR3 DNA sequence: TGTGCCAGCAGTGAAGCGCCGATTAATGAGCAGTTCTTC.

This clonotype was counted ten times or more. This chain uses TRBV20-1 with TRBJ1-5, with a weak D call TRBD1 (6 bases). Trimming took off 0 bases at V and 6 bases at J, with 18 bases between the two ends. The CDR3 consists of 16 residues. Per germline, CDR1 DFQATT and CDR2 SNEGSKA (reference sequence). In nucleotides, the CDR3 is TGCAGTGCTAGAGAGTTAGACAGGACCTCCCCTCAGCCCCAGCATTTT. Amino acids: CSARELDRTSPQPQHF.